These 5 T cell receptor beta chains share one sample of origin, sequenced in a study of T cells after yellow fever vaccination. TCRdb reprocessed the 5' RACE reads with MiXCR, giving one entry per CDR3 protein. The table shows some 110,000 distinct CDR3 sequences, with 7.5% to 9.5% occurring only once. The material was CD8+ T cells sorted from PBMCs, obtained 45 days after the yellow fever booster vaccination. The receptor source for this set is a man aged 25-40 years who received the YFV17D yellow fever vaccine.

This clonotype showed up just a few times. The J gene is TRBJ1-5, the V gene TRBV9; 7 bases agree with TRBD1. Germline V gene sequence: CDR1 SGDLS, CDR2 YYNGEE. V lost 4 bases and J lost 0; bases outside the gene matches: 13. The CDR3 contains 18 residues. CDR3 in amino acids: CASSPGGGGPYSNQPQHF. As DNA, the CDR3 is TGTGCCAGCAGCCCAGGGGGAGGGGGACCCTATAGCAATCAGCCCCAGCATTTT.

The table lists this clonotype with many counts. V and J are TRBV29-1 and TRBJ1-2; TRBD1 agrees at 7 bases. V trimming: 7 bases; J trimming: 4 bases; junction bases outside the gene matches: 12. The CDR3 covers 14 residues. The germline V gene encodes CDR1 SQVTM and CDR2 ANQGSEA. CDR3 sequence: CSGELRDSTYGYTF. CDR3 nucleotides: TGCAGCGGGGAACTTCGGGACAGCACCTATGGCTACACCTTC. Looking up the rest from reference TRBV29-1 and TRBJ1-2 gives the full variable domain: SAVISQKPSRDICQRGTSLTIQCQVDSQVTMMFWYRQQPGQSLTLIATANQGSEATYESGFVIDKFPISRPNLTFSTLTVSNMSPEDSSIYLCSGELRDSTYGYTFGSGTRLTVV.

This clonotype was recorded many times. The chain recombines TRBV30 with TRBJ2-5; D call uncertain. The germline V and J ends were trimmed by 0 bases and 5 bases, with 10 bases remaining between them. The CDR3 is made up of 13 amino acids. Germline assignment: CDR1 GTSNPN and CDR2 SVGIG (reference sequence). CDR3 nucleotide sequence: TGTGCCTGGAGTGTTGGCATCGGGGAGACCCAGTACTTC. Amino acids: CAWSVGIGETQYF.

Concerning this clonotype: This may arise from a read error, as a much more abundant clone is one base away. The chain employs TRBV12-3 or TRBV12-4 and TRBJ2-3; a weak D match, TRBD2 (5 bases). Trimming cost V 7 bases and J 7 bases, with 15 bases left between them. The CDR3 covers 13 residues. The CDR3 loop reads CASTRDGSNTQYF. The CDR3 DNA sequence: TGTGCCAGCACCCGGGATGGCTCAAATACGCAGTATTTT.

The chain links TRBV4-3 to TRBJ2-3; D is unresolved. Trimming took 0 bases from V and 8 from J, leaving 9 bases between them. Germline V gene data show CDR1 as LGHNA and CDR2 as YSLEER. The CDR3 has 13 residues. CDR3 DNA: TGCGCCAGCAGCCAAGAAACTCCGGGTACGCAGTATTTT. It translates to CASSQETPGTQYF.